The clone carrying this T cell receptor (beta chain) was seen only a few times. Its antigen is not identified. These data come from a study of response to subunit inactivated influenza vaccine. Whole-study findings and limits: It was suggested by the authors that few new T cells are recruited by each seasonal influenza vaccination.

The V end lost 5 bases, the J end lost 4 bases, and 17 bases lay between the germline ends. Germline CDR1 and CDR2: LNHDA and SQIVND (reference sequence). This CDR3 has 16 residues. TCRdb processed the RT-PCR reads anew with MiXCR; each CDR3 protein has one entry. This table has roughly 700,000 distinct CDR3 sequences, 11% to 15% appearing once. This receptor was identified in a man aged 45-65 years who received an inactivated influenza vaccine. This chain connects TRBV19 to TRBJ2-2, with D possibly matching TRBD1 (6 bases). Sequencing used PBMCs from blood, obtained 14 days before vaccination. CDR3 sequence: CASSFDRSPLTGELFF. The DNA for the CDR3 is TGTGCCAGTAGTTTCGACAGGAGCCCTCTCACCGGGGAGCTGTTTTTT. Filled out from reference TRBV19 and TRBJ2-2, the complete variable domain reads DGGITQSPKYLFRKEGQNVTLSCEQNLNHDAMYWYRQDPGQGLRLIYYSQIVNDFQKGDIAEGYSVSREKKESFPLTVTSAQKNPTAFYLCASSFDRSPLTGELFFGEGSRLTVL.